A selection of T cell receptor beta chains follows, all from one sample in a study of OX40 agonist ivuxolimab in advanced cancers. The repertoire was sequenced with immunoSEQ multiplex PCR; TCRdb's copy has only in-frame clones and lacks some. The table includes some 49,000 clones, about 88% detected once. Sequenced here: CD4+ or CD8+ T cells sorted from blood, sampled in a trial of the OX40 agonist ivuxolimab. The receptor source for this set is an adult with an advanced solid tumor such as melanoma, head and neck, liver or kidney cancer. Both conserved end residues are part of each CDR3. Fields, in order: clone size, V gene, J gene, D gene, CDR3 protein, CDR3 DNA. A D gene is named only where the DNA matches it firmly. Some rows have no size entry. The others give once, few or many, or a class for an expanded clone.

abundance: .; v_gene: TRBV10-1; j_gene: TRBJ2-1; d_gene: TRBD2; CDR3aa: CASSGISGGQHEQFF; CDR3nt: TGCGCCAGCAGTGGAATTAGCGGGGGGCAGCATGAGCAGTTCTTC
abundance: .; v_gene: TRBV29-1; j_gene: TRBJ1-2; d_gene: TRBD1; CDR3aa: CSVTTGTNYGYTF; CDR3nt: TGCAGCGTCACGACAGGGACGAACTATGGCTACACCTTC
abundance: .; v_gene: TRBV10-2; j_gene: TRBJ1-4; d_gene: .; CDR3aa: CASRQGLREKLFF; CDR3nt: TGCGCCAGCAGACAGGGCCTGCGGGAAAAACTGTTTTTT
abundance: .; v_gene: TRBV5-1; j_gene: TRBJ2-3; d_gene: .; CDR3aa: CASSPTSYGTDTQYF; CDR3nt: TGCGCCAGCAGCCCGACTAGTTATGGGACAGATACGCAGTATTTT
abundance: .; v_gene: TRBV6-5; j_gene: TRBJ1-2; d_gene: .; CDR3aa: CASSYSFTGTGYGYTF; CDR3nt: TGTGCCAGCAGTTACTCTTTTACAGGGACCGGCTATGGCTACACCTTC
abundance: once; v_gene: TRBV5-1; j_gene: TRBJ1-2; d_gene: .; CDR3aa: CASSLAENYGYTF; CDR3nt: TGCGCCAGCAGCTTGGCAGAAAACTATGGCTACACCTTC
abundance: .; v_gene: TRBV19; j_gene: TRBJ1-1; d_gene: .; CDR3aa: CASSINWGRSTEAFF; CDR3nt: TGTGCCAGTAGTATTAACTGGGGACGGTCAACTGAAGCTTTCTTT
abundance: few; v_gene: TRBV6-4; j_gene: TRBJ2-3; d_gene: TRBD1; CDR3aa: CASSDGTGGTDTQYF; CDR3nt: TGTGCCAGCAGTGACGGGACAGGGGGCACAGATACGCAGTATTTT
abundance: .; v_gene: TRBV27; j_gene: TRBJ1-3; d_gene: .; CDR3aa: CASSPGTSGGNTIYF; CDR3nt: TGTGCCAGCAGTCCCGGGACTTCGGGAGGAAACACCATATATTTT
abundance: .; v_gene: TRBV7-9; j_gene: TRBJ2-3; d_gene: TRBD2; CDR3aa: CASSLLAGGETDTQYF; CDR3nt: TGTGCCAGCAGCTTACTAGCGGGAGGTGAAACAGATACGCAGTATTTT
abundance: .; v_gene: TRBV7-3; j_gene: TRBJ2-1; d_gene: .; CDR3aa: CASSQDSYNEQFF; CDR3nt: TGTGCCAGCAGCCAAGACTCCTACAATGAGCAGTTCTTC
abundance: .; v_gene: TRBV25-1; j_gene: TRBJ2-5; d_gene: TRBD2; CDR3aa: CASIAGGETQYF; CDR3nt: TGTGCCAGCATTGCGGGAGGCGAGACCCAGTACTTC
abundance: once; v_gene: TRBV4-1; j_gene: TRBJ2-6; d_gene: .; CDR3aa: CATRAVGGANVLTF; CDR3nt: TGCGCCACCCGGGCAGTTGGCGGGGCCAACGTCCTGACTTTC
abundance: .; v_gene: TRBV30; j_gene: TRBJ2-2; d_gene: TRBD2; CDR3aa: CAWSLGGTPTGELFF; CDR3nt: TGTGCCTGGAGTCTCGGGGGGACCCCAACCGGGGAGCTGTTTTTT
abundance: .; v_gene: TRBV6-4; j_gene: TRBJ2-1; d_gene: TRBD2; CDR3aa: CASSPSGEYNEQFF; CDR3nt: TGTGCCAGCAGCCCTAGCGGGGAATACAATGAGCAGTTCTTC
abundance: .; v_gene: TRBV19; j_gene: TRBJ2-5; d_gene: .; CDR3aa: CASRSRQGRSRETQYF; CDR3nt: TGTGCCAGTAGGTCGCGTCAGGGGAGGTCGCGGGAGACCCAGTACTTC